Listed below are T cell receptor beta chains from one sample, sequenced in a study of regulatory T cells in long-lasting Graves disease. TCRdb redid the calling of the multiplex PCR reads with MiXCR, one entry per CDR3 protein. The data show about 560,000 distinct CDR3 sequences, 15% to 20% seen once. The sample was also reused in another study, on T cells in Graves' hyperthyroidism and ophthalmopathy.

The sample consisted of peripheral blood mononuclear cells (PBMCs), taken at new diagnosis, from a patient treated with antithyroid drugs. The source is a man aged 18 to 29 with Graves disease. Each CDR3 is given with its conserved first and last residue. The D gene is left open where the match is weak. Clone size is not always given. Where it is, it says once, few, many or a class for expanded clones.

v_call: TRBV28
j_call: TRBJ2-7
d_call: NA
clone_size: many
cdr3_nt: TGTGCCAGCAGTTTACGGTCAGGGCCGGGATACGAGCAGTACTTC
cdr3_aa: CASSLRSGPGYEQYF

v_call: TRBV12-3/TRBV12-4
j_call: TRBJ2-5
d_call: TRBD2
clone_size: many
cdr3_nt: TGTGCCAGCTCACTAGCGGGAGGTCTTAGGGAGACCCAGTACTTC
cdr3_aa: CASSLAGGLRETQYF

v_call: TRBV27
j_call: TRBJ1-1
d_call: NA
clone_size: few
cdr3_nt: TGTGCCAGCAGTCCGTGGGTAGGGGGGAACACTGAAGCTTTCTTT
cdr3_aa: CASSPWVGGNTEAFF

v_call: TRBV7-8
j_call: TRBJ1-2
d_call: TRBD1
clone_size: few
cdr3_nt: TGTGCCAGCAGCTTAGTGTTACGAGGGGGCCAAGGCTACACCTTC
cdr3_aa: CASSLVLRGGQGYTF

v_call: TRBV20-1
j_call: TRBJ1-6
d_call: NA
clone_size: NA
cdr3_nt: TGCAGTGCTAGCAGTGGATCCTATAATTCACCCCTCCACTTT
cdr3_aa: CSASSGSYNSPLHF

v_call: TRBV28
j_call: TRBJ2-5
d_call: NA
clone_size: NA
cdr3_nt: TGTGCCAGCAGCCGGGACTTTGAGGAGACCCAGTACTTC
cdr3_aa: CASSRDFEETQYF

v_call: TRBV6-5
j_call: TRBJ1-3
d_call: NA
clone_size: many
cdr3_nt: TGTGCCAGCAGTTACGGGGTTGGCCGGAGGTCCTCTGGAAACACCATATATTTT
cdr3_aa: CASSYGVGRRSSGNTIYF

v_call: TRBV20-1
j_call: TRBJ2-7
d_call: TRBD1
clone_size: NA
cdr3_nt: TGCAGTGCTAGAGATGAGGGGACAGGGGTTTACGAGCAGTACTTC
cdr3_aa: CSARDEGTGVYEQYF

v_call: TRBV10-1
j_call: TRBJ2-2
d_call: NA
clone_size: NA
cdr3_nt: TGCGCCAGCAGTGTAGCAGGGGAAGGGGCCGGGGAGCTGTTTTTT
cdr3_aa: CASSVAGEGAGELFF

v_call: TRBV27
j_call: TRBJ2-2
d_call: NA
clone_size: NA
cdr3_nt: TGTGCCAGCAGTCAACCGGGACCATCGAACACCGGGGAGCTGTTTTTT
cdr3_aa: CASSQPGPSNTGELFF

v_call: TRBV25-1
j_call: TRBJ2-1
d_call: TRBD1
clone_size: NA
cdr3_nt: TGTGCCAGCAGTCAGGGGGCCACAGACTACAATGAGCAGTTCTTC
cdr3_aa: CASSQGATDYNEQFF

v_call: TRBV3-1
j_call: TRBJ1-1
d_call: NA
clone_size: many
cdr3_nt: TGTGCCAGCAGCCAGGACATCTCTGAAGCTTTCTTT
cdr3_aa: CASSQDISEAFF

v_call: TRBV30
j_call: TRBJ1-5
d_call: NA
clone_size: many
cdr3_nt: TGTGCCTGGAGTGTGGCACGGAATCAGCCCCAGCATTTT
cdr3_aa: CAWSVARNQPQHF

v_call: TRBV12-3/TRBV12-4
j_call: TRBJ1-5
d_call: TRBD1
clone_size: many
cdr3_nt: TGTGCCAGCAGTTTCAGGACAGGCCTCAATCAGCCCCAGCATTTT
cdr3_aa: CASSFRTGLNQPQHF

v_call: TRBV6-1
j_call: TRBJ2-3
d_call: TRBD1
clone_size: many
cdr3_nt: TGTGCCAGCAGTGAAGGGACAGGGCGCACAGATACGCAGTATTTT
cdr3_aa: CASSEGTGRTDTQYF

v_call: TRBV20-1
j_call: TRBJ1-5
d_call: NA
clone_size: few
cdr3_nt: TGCAGTGCTAACCATGGCGCAAACCAAAGATTGCATTTT
cdr3_aa: CSANHGANQRLHF

v_call: TRBV28
j_call: TRBJ2-1
d_call: NA
clone_size: many
cdr3_nt: TGTGCCAGCAGTTTATTTGCAGGGTACTACAATGAGCAGTTCTTC
cdr3_aa: CASSLFAGYYNEQFF

v_call: TRBV15
j_call: TRBJ1-5
d_call: NA
clone_size: NA
cdr3_nt: TGTGCCACCAGCAGAGATACTACCAGACAGATATCTAATCAGCCCCAGCATTTT
cdr3_aa: CATSRDTTRQISNQPQHF

v_call: TRBV12-3/TRBV12-4
j_call: TRBJ1-2
d_call: NA
clone_size: many
cdr3_nt: TGTGCCAGCAGCCTAAACTATGGCTACACCTTC
cdr3_aa: CASSLNYGYTF

v_call: TRBV5-1
j_call: TRBJ2-3
d_call: TRBD1
clone_size: NA
cdr3_nt: TGCGCCAGCAGCTCCAGGGGGCTACGAGATACGCAGTATTTT
cdr3_aa: CASSSRGLRDTQYF

v_call: TRBV7-9
j_call: TRBJ2-1
d_call: TRBD1
clone_size: once
cdr3_nt: TGTGCCAGCAGCTTAGGCCTGGGGGGGACAGGGATCTACAATGAGCAGTTCTTC
cdr3_aa: CASSLGLGGTGIYNEQFF

v_call: TRBV5-1
j_call: TRBJ2-6
d_call: NA
clone_size: few
cdr3_nt: TGCGCCAGCAGCTTGGATGACGGCTCTGGGGCCAACGTCCTGACTTTC
cdr3_aa: CASSLDDGSGANVLTF

v_call: TRBV3-1
j_call: TRBJ1-1
d_call: NA
clone_size: NA
cdr3_nt: TGTGCCAGCAGCCAAGATGGGGGCAGGAACACTGAAGCTTTCTTT
cdr3_aa: CASSQDGGRNTEAFF

v_call: TRBV5-1
j_call: TRBJ2-1
d_call: TRBD1
clone_size: NA
cdr3_nt: TGCGCCAGCAGCGAACGGACAGGGGGGTCTGGTATTGAGTTCTTC
cdr3_aa: CASSERTGGSGIEFF

v_call: TRBV2
j_call: TRBJ2-1
d_call: TRBD2
clone_size: few
cdr3_nt: TGTGCCAGCAGCCGGACTAGCGGGCAGTACAATGAGCAGTTCTTC
cdr3_aa: CASSRTSGQYNEQFF

v_call: TRBV2
j_call: TRBJ1-5
d_call: TRBD1
clone_size: few
cdr3_nt: TGTGCCAGCAGTGGTGGAGACAGGGGGCAACAGCCCCAGCATTTT
cdr3_aa: CASSGGDRGQQPQHF

v_call: TRBV19
j_call: TRBJ2-1
d_call: NA
clone_size: NA
cdr3_nt: TGTGCCAGTAGTATTTCGTCGGGAATCAATGAGCAGTTCTTC
cdr3_aa: CASSISSGINEQFF

v_call: TRBV11-1
j_call: TRBJ1-1
d_call: TRBD1
clone_size: many
cdr3_nt: TGTGCCAGCAGCTTAGACCGGGACAGGGTAACTGAAGCTTTCTTT
cdr3_aa: CASSLDRDRVTEAFF